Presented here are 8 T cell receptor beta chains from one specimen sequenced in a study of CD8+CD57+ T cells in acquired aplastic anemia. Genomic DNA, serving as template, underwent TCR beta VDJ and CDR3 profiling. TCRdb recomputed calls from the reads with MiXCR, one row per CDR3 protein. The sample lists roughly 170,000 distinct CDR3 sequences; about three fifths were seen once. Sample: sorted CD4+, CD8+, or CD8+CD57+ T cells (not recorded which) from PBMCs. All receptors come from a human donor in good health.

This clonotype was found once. The CDR3 DNA sequence: TGTGCCAGCAGTGGGGGGACACGAAGCTACACCGGGGAGCTGTTTTTT. The encoded protein is CASSGGTRSYTGELFF. This chain uses TRBV25-1 with TRBJ2-2, with D perhaps TRBD1 (6 bases). The CDR3 covers 16 residues. CDR1 and CDR2 (germline): MGHDK, SYGVNS. V dropped 4 bases and J dropped 3 bases, with 15 bases sitting between them.

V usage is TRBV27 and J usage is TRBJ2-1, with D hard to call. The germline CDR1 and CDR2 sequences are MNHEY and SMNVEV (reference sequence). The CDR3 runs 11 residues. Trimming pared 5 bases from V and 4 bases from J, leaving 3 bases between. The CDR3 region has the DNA TGTGCCAGCAGTGCTTACAATGAGCAGTTCTTC. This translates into CASSAYNEQFF.

CDR3: CSAEDIRDTEQFF. The CDR3 DNA is TGCAGTGCGGAAGACATCAGGGATACTGAGCAGTTCTTC. This chain joins TRBV20-1 and TRBJ2-1; a possible D gene is TRBD1 (5 bases). Germline CDR1 reads DFQATT; CDR2 reads SNEGSKA (reference sequence). The CDR3 consists of 13 residues. Trimming cost V 6 bases and J 9 bases, with 18 bases left between them.

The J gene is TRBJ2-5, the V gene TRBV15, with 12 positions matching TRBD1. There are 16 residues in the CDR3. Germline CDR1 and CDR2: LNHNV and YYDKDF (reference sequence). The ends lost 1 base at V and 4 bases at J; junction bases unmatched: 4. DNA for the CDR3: TGTGCCACCAGCAGAGCAGGGACAGGGGGCTTAGAGACCCAGTACTTC. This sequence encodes CATSRAGTGGLETQYF.

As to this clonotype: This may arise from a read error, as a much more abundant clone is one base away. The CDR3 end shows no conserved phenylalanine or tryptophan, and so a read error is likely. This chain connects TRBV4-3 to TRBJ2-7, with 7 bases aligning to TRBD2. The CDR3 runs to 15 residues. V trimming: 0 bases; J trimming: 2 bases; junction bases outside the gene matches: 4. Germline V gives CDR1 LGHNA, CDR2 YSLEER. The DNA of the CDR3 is TGCGCCAGCAGCCAAGAATACAGCGGGACCTACGAGCAGTACCTC. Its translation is CASSQEYSGTYEQYL.

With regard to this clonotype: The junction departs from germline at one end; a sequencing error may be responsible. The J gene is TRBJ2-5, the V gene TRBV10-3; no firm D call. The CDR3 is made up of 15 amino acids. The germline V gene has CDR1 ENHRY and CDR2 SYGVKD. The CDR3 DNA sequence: TGTACCATCAGTGGCCGAGCCCACCTAGAAGAGACCCAGTACTTC. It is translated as CTISGRAHLEETQYF.

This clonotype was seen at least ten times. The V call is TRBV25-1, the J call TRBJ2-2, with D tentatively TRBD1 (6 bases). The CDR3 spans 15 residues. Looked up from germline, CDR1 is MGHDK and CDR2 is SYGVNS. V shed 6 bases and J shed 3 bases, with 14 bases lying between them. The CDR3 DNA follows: TGTGCCAGCAGCGCATACGGGACATACACCGGGGAGCTGTTTTTT. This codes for CASSAYGTYTGELFF.

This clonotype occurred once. The CDR3 loop is CASSHEGGTGGIYEQYF. Written as DNA, the CDR3 is TGCGCCAGCAGCCATGAAGGCGGGACAGGGGGAATATACGAGCAGTACTTC. The chain carries TRBV4-1 and TRBJ2-7, with 11 bases matching TRBD1. CDR1 is MGHRA, CDR2 YSYEKL, per germline. CDR3 size: 17 residues. Trimming took 3 bases from V and 4 from J; bases not matched to a gene: 11.